The sequence of this TCR beta chain was determined in a study of blood T cell repertoires in COVID-19. The overall study: From the United States, Italy and Spain came samples of acute and convalescent COVID-19.

CDR3 size: 15 residues. Unmatched junction bases numbered 8, after V lost 4 bases and J lost 6 bases. Germline CDR1 is SNHLY and CDR2 is FYNNEI. Original data processing: Scientists estimated how many nucleated cells there were by amplifying reference gene primers. The assay was immunoSEQ multiplex PCR, and TCRdb's table has in-frame clones only and misses some. Clone size and the V and J calls come from that table; the DNA yielded D and trimming. The sample includes 150,000 or so clones, around 86% of them seen just once. The table lists this clone with a few counts. Sequencing was done on a sample of peripheral blood. The chain links TRBV2 to TRBJ2-4; 8 nucleotides agree with TRBD1. The source is a man older than 75 with acute or convalescent COVID-19. The CDR3 loop is CASSGVTGAGNIQYF. The DNA for the CDR3 is TGTGCCAGCAGTGGCGTGACAGGGGCTGGAAACATTCAGTACTTC.